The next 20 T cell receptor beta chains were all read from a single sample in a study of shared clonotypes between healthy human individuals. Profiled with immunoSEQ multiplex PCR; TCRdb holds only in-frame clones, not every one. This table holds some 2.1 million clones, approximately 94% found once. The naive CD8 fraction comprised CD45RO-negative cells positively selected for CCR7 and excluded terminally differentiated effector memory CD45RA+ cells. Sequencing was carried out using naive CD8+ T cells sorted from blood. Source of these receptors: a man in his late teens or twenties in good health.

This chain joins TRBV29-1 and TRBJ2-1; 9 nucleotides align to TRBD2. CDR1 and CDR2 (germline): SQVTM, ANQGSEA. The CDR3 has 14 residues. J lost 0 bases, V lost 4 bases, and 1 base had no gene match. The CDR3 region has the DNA TGCAGCGTTGTTAGCGGGAGCTCCTACAATGAGCAGTTCTTC. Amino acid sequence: CSVVSGSSYNEQFF.

CDR3 sequence reads: CASSDPRTGLYEQYF. In DNA form, the CDR3 reads TGTGCCAGCAGTGACCCGCGGACAGGGTTGTACGAGCAGTACTTC. J is TRBJ2-7 and V is TRBV7-2; 8 bases match TRBD1. V lost 6 bases and J lost 4; bases outside the gene matches: 11. The V gene's germline CDR1 is SGHTA and CDR2 FQGNSA. The length of the CDR3 is 15 residues.

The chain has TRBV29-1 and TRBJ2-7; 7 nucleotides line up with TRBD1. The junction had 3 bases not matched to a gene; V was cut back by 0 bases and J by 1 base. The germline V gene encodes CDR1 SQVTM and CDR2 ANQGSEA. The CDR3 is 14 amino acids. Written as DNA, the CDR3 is TGCAGCGTTGAAGAGGGGGACAGATCCTACGAGCAGTACTTC. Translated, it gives CSVEEGDRSYEQYF.

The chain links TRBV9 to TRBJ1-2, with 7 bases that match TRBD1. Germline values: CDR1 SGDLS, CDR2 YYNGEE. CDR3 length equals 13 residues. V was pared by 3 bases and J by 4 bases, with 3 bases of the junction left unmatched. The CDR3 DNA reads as TGTGCCAGCAGCGCGGGGGACAGCTATGGCTACACCTTC. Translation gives CASSAGDSYGYTF.

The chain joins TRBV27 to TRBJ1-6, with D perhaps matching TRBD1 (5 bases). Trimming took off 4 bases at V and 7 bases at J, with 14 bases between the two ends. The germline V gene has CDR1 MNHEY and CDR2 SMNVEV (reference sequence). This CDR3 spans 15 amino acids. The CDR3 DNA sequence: TGTGCCAGCAGTTCCCTCCGGGGCTTAAATTCACCCCTCCACTTT. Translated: CASSSLRGLNSPLHF.

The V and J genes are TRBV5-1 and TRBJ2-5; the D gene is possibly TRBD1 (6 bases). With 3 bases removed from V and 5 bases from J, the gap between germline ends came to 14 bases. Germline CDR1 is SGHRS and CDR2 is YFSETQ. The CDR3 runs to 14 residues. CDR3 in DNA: TGCGCCAGCAGCTACGGGGACAACGGGGAGACCCAGTACTTC. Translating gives CASSYGDNGETQYF.

The CDR3 DNA follows: TGTGCCAGCAGCTTCCCCAGTCTGAACACCGGGGAGCTGTTTTTT. It encodes CASSFPSLNTGELFF. V and J are TRBV5-6 and TRBJ2-2; no reliable D call. The CDR3 loop spans 15 amino acids. Per the germline V gene, CDR1 is SGHDT and CDR2 is YYEEEE. Trimming pared 2 bases from V and 1 base from J, leaving 9 bases between.

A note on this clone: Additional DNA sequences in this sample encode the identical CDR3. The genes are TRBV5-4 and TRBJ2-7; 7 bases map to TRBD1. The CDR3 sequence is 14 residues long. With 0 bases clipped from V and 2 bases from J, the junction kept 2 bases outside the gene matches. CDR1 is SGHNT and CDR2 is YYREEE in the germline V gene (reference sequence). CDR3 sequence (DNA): TGTGCCAGCAGCTTGGACAGGGGCCCCTACGAGCAGTACTTC. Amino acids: CASSLDRGPYEQYF.

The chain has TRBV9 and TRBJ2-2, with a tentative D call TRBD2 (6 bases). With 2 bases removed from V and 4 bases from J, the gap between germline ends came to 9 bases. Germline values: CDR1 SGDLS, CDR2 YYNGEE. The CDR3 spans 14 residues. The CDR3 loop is CASSVHGGTGELFF. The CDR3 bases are TGTGCCAGCAGCGTCCACGGGGGCACCGGGGAGCTGTTTTTT.

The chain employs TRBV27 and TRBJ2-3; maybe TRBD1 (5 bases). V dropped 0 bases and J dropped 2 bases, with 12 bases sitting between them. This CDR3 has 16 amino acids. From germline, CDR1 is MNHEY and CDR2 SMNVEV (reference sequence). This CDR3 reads CASSLSLTDHTDTQYF. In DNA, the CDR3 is TGTGCCAGCAGTTTATCCCTGACAGACCACACAGATACGCAGTATTTT.

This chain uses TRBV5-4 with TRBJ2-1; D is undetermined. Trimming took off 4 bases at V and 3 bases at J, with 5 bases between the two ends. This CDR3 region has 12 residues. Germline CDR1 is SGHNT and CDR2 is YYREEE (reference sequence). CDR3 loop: CASSRDYNEQFF. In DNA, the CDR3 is TGTGCCAGCAGCCGCGACTACAATGAGCAGTTCTTC.

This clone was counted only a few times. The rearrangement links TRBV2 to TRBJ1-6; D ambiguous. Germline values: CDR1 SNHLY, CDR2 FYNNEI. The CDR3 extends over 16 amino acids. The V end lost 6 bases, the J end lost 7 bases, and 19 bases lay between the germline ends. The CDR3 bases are TGTGCCAGCAGCTCGAAACTCACGGGTGTGAATTCACCCCTCCACTTT. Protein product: CASSSKLTGVNSPLHF.

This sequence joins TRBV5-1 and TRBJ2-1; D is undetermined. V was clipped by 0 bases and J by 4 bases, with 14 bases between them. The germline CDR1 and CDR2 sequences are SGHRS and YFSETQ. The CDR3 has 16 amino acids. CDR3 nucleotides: TGCGCCAGCAGCTTGGGGGCAGGTCCCGTTTACAATGAGCAGTTCTTC. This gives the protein CASSLGAGPVYNEQFF.

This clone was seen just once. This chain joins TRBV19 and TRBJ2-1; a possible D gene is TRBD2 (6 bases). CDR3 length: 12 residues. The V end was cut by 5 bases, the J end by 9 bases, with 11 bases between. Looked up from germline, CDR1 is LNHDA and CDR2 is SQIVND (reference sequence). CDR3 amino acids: CASSPARGEQFF. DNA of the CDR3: TGTGCCAGTAGTCCCGCGCGGGGTGAGCAGTTCTTC.

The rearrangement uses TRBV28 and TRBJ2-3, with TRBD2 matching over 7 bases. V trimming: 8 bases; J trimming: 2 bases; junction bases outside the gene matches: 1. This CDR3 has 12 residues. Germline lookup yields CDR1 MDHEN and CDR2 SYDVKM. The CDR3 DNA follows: TGTGCCAGCCGGGGGGACACAGATACGCAGTATTTT. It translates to CASRGDTDTQYF. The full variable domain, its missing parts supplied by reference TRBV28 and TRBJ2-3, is DVKVTQSSRYLVKRTGEKVFLECVQDMDHENMFWYRQDPGLGLRLIYFSYDVKMKEKGDIPEGYSVSREKKERFSLILESASTNQTSMYLCASRGDTDTQYFGPGTRLTVL.

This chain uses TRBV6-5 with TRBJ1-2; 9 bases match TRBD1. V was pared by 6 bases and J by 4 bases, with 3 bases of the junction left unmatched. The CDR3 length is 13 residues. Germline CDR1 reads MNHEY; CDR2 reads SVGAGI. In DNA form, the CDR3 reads TGTGCCAGCAGGGTGGGACAGGGCTATGGCTACACCTTC. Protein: CASRVGQGYGYTF.

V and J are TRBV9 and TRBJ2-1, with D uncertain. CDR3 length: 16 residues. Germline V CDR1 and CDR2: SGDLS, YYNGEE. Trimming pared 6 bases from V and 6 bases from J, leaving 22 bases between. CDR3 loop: CASTSGGELTGNEQFF. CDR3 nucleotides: TGTGCCAGCACCTCGGGTGGGGAATTGACGGGCAATGAGCAGTTCTTC.

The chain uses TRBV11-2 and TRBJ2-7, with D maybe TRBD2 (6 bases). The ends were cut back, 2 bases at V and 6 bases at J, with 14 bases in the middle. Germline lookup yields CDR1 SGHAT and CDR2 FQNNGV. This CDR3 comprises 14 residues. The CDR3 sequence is CASSLPYPTSEQYF. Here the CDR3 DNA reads TGTGCCAGCAGCTTACCCTACCCGACTAGCGAGCAGTACTTC.

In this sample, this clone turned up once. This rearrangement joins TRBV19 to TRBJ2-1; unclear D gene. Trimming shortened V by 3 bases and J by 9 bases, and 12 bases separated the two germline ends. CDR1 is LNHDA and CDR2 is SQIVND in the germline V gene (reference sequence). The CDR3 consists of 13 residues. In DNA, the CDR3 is TGTGCCAGTAGTATTTCGACGGCTAGTGAGCAGTTCTTC. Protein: CASSISTASEQFF. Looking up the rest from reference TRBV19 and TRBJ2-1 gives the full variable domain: DGGITQSPKYLFRKEGQNVTLSCEQNLNHDAMYWYRQDPGQGLRLIYYSQIVNDFQKGDIAEGYSVSREKKESFPLTVTSAQKNPTAFYLCASSISTASEQFFGPGTRLTVL.

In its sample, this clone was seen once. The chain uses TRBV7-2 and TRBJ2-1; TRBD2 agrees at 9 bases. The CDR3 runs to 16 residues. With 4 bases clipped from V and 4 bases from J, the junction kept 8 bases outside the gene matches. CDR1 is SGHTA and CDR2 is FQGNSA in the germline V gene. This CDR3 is CASSSLTSGTYNEQFF. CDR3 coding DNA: TGTGCCAGCAGCTCCCTGACTAGCGGCACTTACAATGAGCAGTTCTTC.